The rows below give T cell receptor beta chains drawn from one sample of a study of cytomegalovirus exposure and HLA in healthy donors. Sequenced by immunoSEQ multiplex PCR; TCRdb stores in-frame clones only, minus some. The repertoire holds 120,000 or so clones, around 89% seen once, with under 1.5% in the top ten. The sample comprised PBMCs. The source of these receptors is a woman aged 30 to 39 in good health and CMV-seropositive. Both conserved end residues are part of each CDR3.

J gene,V gene,CDR3 protein
TRBJ1-3,TRBV5-6,CASSFSPTGIGNTIYF
TRBJ2-7,TRBV5-1,CASRMTGQGPYEQYF
TRBJ1-2,TRBV6-1,CASEIYSGGNYGYTF
TRBJ1-2,TRBV6-6,CASSRGGGDYGYTF
TRBJ1-2,TRBV30,CAGQAIYGYTF
TRBJ1-1,TRBV4-3,CASSRGRDRGLFEAFF
TRBJ1-5,TRBV27,CASSRTGGNQPQHF
TRBJ2-3,TRBV30,CAWRPRGALDTQYF
TRBJ2-3,TRBV2,CATKGVTSTDTQYF
TRBJ2-2,TRBV28,CASRLDSDAGELFF
TRBJ2-2,TRBV5-6,CASSPLGAAGTGELFF
TRBJ2-5,TRBV11-2,CASSRGASQETQYF
TRBJ2-2,TRBV6-6,CASSYASGNTGELFF
TRBJ2-2,TRBV7-9,CASRISGGELFF
TRBJ2-1,TRBV18,CASSLKPGTETYNEQFF
TRBJ1-2,TRBV13,CASSLDRGRNGYTF
TRBJ2-2,TRBV28,CASSPSGRGNTGELFF
TRBJ1-1,TRBV5-6,CASSYPWTKAEAFF
TRBJ1-1,TRBV29-1,CSVLTGANTEAFF
TRBJ2-3,TRBV9,CASSPPAGLGPDTQYF
TRBJ1-1,TRBV2,CASRGLRGHTEAFF
TRBJ2-3,TRBV13,CASSVYRDRGGSTQYF
TRBJ2-7,TRBV18,CASSLGRRALTYEQYF
TRBJ2-3,TRBV28,CASSFLRLAGVQDTQYF
TRBJ2-1,TRBV2,CASSEVRLAWYNEQFF
TRBJ2-7,TRBV6-6,CASSYPGAYEQYF
TRBJ2-1,TRBV5-1,CASSSTGVKGEQFF
TRBJ1-2,TRBV5-6,CASSLVQVSGYTF
TRBJ1-2,TRBV11-2,CASSLGTGVYGYTF
TRBJ1-3,TRBV6-5,CASSYSIRGNTIYF
TRBJ1-2,TRBV5-1,CASSLNSGYGYTF
TRBJ1-3,TRBV30,CAWSAGTGSGNTIYF
TRBJ2-7,TRBV7-2,CASSLAKAGYPYEQYF
TRBJ2-1,TRBV5-1,CASSLQPRTGLNNEQFF
TRBJ2-7,TRBV7-2,CASSRRGEGYEQYF
TRBJ1-2,TRBV5-1,CASSAYTGVDGYTF
TRBJ1-2,TRBV4-1,CASRHPGQSKPGYGYTF
TRBJ2-3,TRBV9,CASSGRGSDTQYF
TRBJ2-3,TRBV4-2,CASSRGTSNTDTQYF
TRBJ2-7,TRBV19,CASSPTRGLSSYEQYF
TRBJ2-3,TRBV6-5,CASRTSGSNADTQYF